This T cell receptor beta chain was obtained from a study of shared clonotypes between healthy human individuals (dated by TCRdb to 2018 to 2021). General notes on the study: A few men and two women, aged 18 to 49 years, made up the cohort. Leukapheresis yielded between about 0.94 and 10 billion PBMCs per donor. To estimate repertoire size and how much clonotypes are shared between individuals, the study performed deep sequencing of blood TCR repertoires from about 5 healthy adults. Per donor, three plates each were used for CD4 naive and CD4 memory, two for CD8 naive, and one for CD8 memory. Libraries were prepared and TCR repertoires were sequenced by different laboratories using diverse techniques, in order to increase sequencing depth and limit assay-specific biases.

Healthy HIV-negative adults with no recently reported acute infections or vaccinations were included as donors. Every donor was a Caucasian adult living in Nashville, Tennessee, USA. CD4+ T cells were enriched by magnetic negative selection; naive cells were then positively selected on CD45RA, and the negative fraction formed the memory subset. After blood collection by leukapheresis, PBMCs were isolated using Ficoll-Histopaque density gradient centrifugation and then cryopreserved in the vapor phase of liquid nitrogen. Analytical flow cytometry was used to check the purity and quantity of every magnetically sorted T cell population. From each sorted fraction, genomic DNA was isolated and quantified by UV absorbance on a Nanodrop 2000c. The full study reports these points: Even with the large sequencing depth, rarefaction of the sorted-subset datasets indicated that sequencing was incomplete. Clonotypes shared by all four sorted-subset donors showed higher generation probabilities than non-shared clonotypes. When a handful of donors were compared, the shared fraction of clonotypes was 5% to 6.5% for naive CD4, over 3% for naive CD8, about 2.4% for memory CD4, and 0.35% to 0.5% for memory CD8. Naive subsets generally had larger estimated clonotype richness than memory subsets did. Pairwise subsampling led to the expectation that sequencing depth would affect the degree of clonotype sharing among donors. Because the study included only a small number of donors, the genetic and exposure-history diversity represented was limited. Sampling was restricted to blood, and TCR repertoires in tissue are likely to differ from TCR repertoires in blood.

V and J lose 4 bases and 1 base, and a span of 10 bases separates them. Looking up the germline V gene (reference sequence) yields CDR1 SEHNR and CDR2 FQNEAQ. From the cysteine through the phenylalanine, the CDR3 covers 14 amino acids. Of all the DNA, just the CDR3 is kept, 42 bases in frame from base 1. Using the deep immunoSEQ assay, multiplex PCR amplified TCR CDR3 regions from genomic DNA. Genomic DNA extracted from each cell subset was distributed evenly over all wells of several immunoSEQ 96-well plates, and each plate served as one replicate. For sorted subsets, each replicate PCR was loaded with approximately 190 ng genomic DNA, equivalent to some 27,000 T cell genomes. Purified libraries were quantified with a Qubit 3.0 fluorometer, sized on a Bioanalyzer 2100, and re-quantified with the KAPA Library Quantification kit. Every immunoSEQ 96-well plate was sequenced on a dedicated single-read 150-cycle Illumina NextSeq 550 flow cell. The original methods were these. Because the immunoSEQ output included only junctional sequences and no quality scores, the filtering could not be the same as the filtering used for full-length reads. To assign V/J genes and CDR3, sequences were annotated using PyIR, a Python wrapper for IgBLAST v1.9, with IMGT germline references. Reads with weak V/J assignments (E-value above 1e-6), missing CDR3, stop codons, out-of-frame junctions, or ambiguous translated residues were removed. V3J clonotypes were defined as sequences sharing an identical inferred V gene, J gene, and CDR3 amino acid sequence. Percentage overlap between repertoires was calculated by dividing the number of shared unique clonotypes by the size of the smaller repertoire. Three approaches were used to assess repertoire richness: RTK rarefaction, the Chao1 estimator, and Recon v2.1 estimates of unobserved clonotypes. OLGA was used to compute generation probabilities for all TCRbeta clonotypes that the gDNA method yielded from a few donors. The clones in this table, taken by TCRdb from immuneACCESS, are in-frame only. Not every clone is retained; where verified, under half of the shortfall comes from an unresolved V gene, and the cause of the rest is unknown. That table gives V, J and clone size, and the DNA gave D and trimming. Recorded for this sample are 600,000 to 700,000 clones; 60% to 75% of them occurred a single time. 1.5% to 2% of the sample is in the top ten clones.

Details on this clone: Its binding antigen is unknown. No per-base quality is available; no much larger clone lies one base away.

The rearranged segments are TRBV7-9 and TRBJ1-1, with the D segment identity uncertain. This clonotype originated in a woman in her twenties or thirties in good health. The sample taken for sequencing was memory CD4+ T cells sorted from blood. Explained via the paper, the cell subset or site label denotes: CD45RA-negative fraction. The CDR3 in this case is CASSSHTSNTEAFF. In nucleotides, the sequence is TGTGCCAGCAGCTCACATACATCGAACACTGAAGCTTTCTTT.